The rows below give T cell receptor beta chains drawn from one sample of a study of T-cell memory formation after mild COVID-19. Each CDR3 protein gets one entry after TCRdb re-called the 5' RACE reads with MiXCR. The table lists some 48,000 distinct CDR3 sequences, roughly 27% of them singletons, with around two fifths in the top ten. Sequencing was performed on PBMCs or a T cell subset sorted from them (not recorded which). These receptors were collected from a man aged 18 to 29 who had mild COVID-19 (a few samples of this study predate the infection). Cell type and time point are not known. CDR3s leave out the opening cysteine and the closing phenylalanine or tryptophan.

V | CDR3
TRBV7-3 | ASSLENTQY
TRBV7-6 | ASSLMEEPYNEQF
TRBV6-5 | ASRISDTEAF
TRBV12-3/TRBV12-4 | ASRGQGETSGGPGKTQY
TRBV7-9 | ASSFGGPGIEQY
TRBV20-1 | SAAAGLAEQY
TRBV7-2 | ASSYSGGTDTQY
TRBV20-1 | SARDWRTGNTEAF
TRBV7-2 | ASSAAGGQETQY
TRBV6-2/TRBV6-3 | ASIGPGGLGDTQY
TRBV20-1 | SARGLLNTEAF
TRBV7-2 | ASSFRGLTGELF
TRBV11-1 | ASSFSASNTGELF
TRBV29-1 | SVELGTKVQETQY
TRBV29-1 | SVEDWEDPDQPQH
TRBV4-1 | ASSQVEGAGYT
TRBV7-6 | ASSLERGGLDRQF
TRBV6-5 | ASSYRTGGDNEQF
TRBV7-6 | ASSSGQGDSPLH
TRBV2 | ASRERDIDTQY
TRBV6-6 | ASQGGGGAQETQY
TRBV5-1 | ASRLDRDGFYEQY
TRBV12-5 | ASGQNPGTEYGYT
TRBV4-3 | ASSPGGGPDTQY
TRBV20-1 | SARDQAGADTDTQY
TRBV5-1 | ASSLQQGGHGNEQF
TRBV2 | ASRRFMMNTDTQY
TRBV20-1 | SARDRILDYGYT
TRBV7-8 | ASSPSRWASGNTIY